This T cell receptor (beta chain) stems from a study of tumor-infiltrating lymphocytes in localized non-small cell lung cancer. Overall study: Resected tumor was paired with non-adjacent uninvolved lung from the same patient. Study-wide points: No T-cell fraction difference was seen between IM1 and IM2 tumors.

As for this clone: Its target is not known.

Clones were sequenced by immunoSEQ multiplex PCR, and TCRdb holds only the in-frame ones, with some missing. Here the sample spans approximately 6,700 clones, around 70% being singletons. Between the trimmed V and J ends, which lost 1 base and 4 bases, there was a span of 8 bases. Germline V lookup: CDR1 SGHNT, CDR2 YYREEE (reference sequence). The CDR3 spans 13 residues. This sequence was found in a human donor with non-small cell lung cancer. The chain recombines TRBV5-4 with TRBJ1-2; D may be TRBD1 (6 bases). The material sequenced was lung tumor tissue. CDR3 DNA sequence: TGTGCCAGCAGCTTGAGGACAGTCTATGGCTACACCTTC. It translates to CASSLRTVYGYTF.